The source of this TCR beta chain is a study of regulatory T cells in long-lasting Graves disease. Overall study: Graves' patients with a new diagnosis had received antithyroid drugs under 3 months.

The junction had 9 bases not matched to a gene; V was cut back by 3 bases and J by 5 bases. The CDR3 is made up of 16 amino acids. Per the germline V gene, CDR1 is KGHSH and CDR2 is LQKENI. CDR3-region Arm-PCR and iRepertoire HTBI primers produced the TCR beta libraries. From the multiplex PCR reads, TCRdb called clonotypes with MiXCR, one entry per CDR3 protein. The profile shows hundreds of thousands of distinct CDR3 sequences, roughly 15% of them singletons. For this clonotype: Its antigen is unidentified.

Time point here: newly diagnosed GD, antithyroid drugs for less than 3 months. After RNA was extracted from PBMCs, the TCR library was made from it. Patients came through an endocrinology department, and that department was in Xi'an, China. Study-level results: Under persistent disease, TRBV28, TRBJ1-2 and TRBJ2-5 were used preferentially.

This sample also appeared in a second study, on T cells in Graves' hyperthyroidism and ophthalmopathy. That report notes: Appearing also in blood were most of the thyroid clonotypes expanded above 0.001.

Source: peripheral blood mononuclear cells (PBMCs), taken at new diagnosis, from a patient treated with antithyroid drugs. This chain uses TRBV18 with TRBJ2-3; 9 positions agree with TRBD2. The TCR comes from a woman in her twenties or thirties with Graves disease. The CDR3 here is CASSPSQTSGRDTQYF. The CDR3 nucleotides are TGTGCCAGCTCACCTTCCCAGACTAGCGGACGAGATACGCAGTATTTT.